Shown below are 26 T cell receptor beta chains from a single sample sequenced in a study of shared clonotypes between healthy human individuals. Assay used: immunoSEQ multiplex PCR; TCRdb lists only in-frame clones, some missing. The sample includes 2 million or so clones, roughly 94% of them seen just once. The specimen was naive CD4+ T cells sorted from blood. Documented subset: CD45RA+ positively selected. Receptors were obtained from a man between 18 and 35 years old in good health.

V gene TRBV7-2 combines with J gene TRBJ2-1, with TRBD1 matching 9 bases. The germline CDR1 and CDR2 sequences are SGHTA and FQGNSA. Trimming removed 5 bases from V and 6 bases from J; junction bases left unmatched: 8. The CDR3 is made up of 15 amino acids. CDR3 coding DNA: TGTGCCAGCAGCCGAGGACAGGGGAGTATCAATGAGCAGTTCTTC. Encoded protein: CASSRGQGSINEQFF. Variable domain in full (rest from reference TRBV7-2 and TRBJ2-1): GAGVSQSPSNKVTEKGKDVELRCDPISGHTALYWYRQSLGQGLEFLIYFQGNSAPDKSGLPSDRFSAERTGGSVSTLTIQRTQQEDSAVYLCASSRGQGSINEQFFGPGTRLTVL.

The rearrangement links TRBV11-2 to TRBJ1-2, with D possibly matching TRBD1 (6 bases). The CDR3 totals 16 residues. Germline values: CDR1 SGHAT, CDR2 FQNNGV. V was trimmed by 1 base and J by 4 bases, leaving 16 bases between them. The CDR3 nucleotides are TGTGCCAGCAGCTTAGGTACGCCGAACAGGGCCTATGGCTACACCTTC. It codes for CASSLGTPNRAYGYTF.

This chain connects TRBV6-1 to TRBJ2-7; D remains unclear. Germline-derived CDR1 and CDR2 are MNHNS and SASEGT. This CDR3 spans 13 amino acids. V dropped 6 bases and J dropped 2 bases, with 11 bases sitting between them. CDR3 region: CASSPGSPYEQYF. CDR3 DNA: TGTGCCAGCAGCCCCGGGTCCCCCTACGAGCAGTACTTC.

The chain employs TRBV9 and TRBJ1-2, with unresolved D. The ends were cut back, 5 bases at V and 4 bases at J, with 15 bases in the middle. This CDR3 spans 14 amino acids. From germline, CDR1 is SGDLS and CDR2 YYNGEE. The chain's CDR3 is CASSSLSWAYGYTF. The CDR3 nucleotides read TGTGCCAGCAGTTCTCTGTCGTGGGCCTATGGCTACACCTTC.

This chain joins TRBV19 and TRBJ1-2; D is ambiguous. CDR3 length: 11 amino acids. Germline loops: CDR1 LNHDA, CDR2 SQIVND (reference sequence). The ends were cut back, 2 bases at V and 6 bases at J, with 4 bases in the middle. The CDR3 sequence is CASSIMDGYTF. The CDR3, as DNA: TGTGCCAGTAGTATAATGGATGGCTACACCTTC. Full variable domain (remainder filled in from reference TRBV19 and TRBJ1-2): DGGITQSPKYLFRKEGQNVTLSCEQNLNHDAMYWYRQDPGQGLRLIYYSQIVNDFQKGDIAEGYSVSREKKESFPLTVTSAQKNPTAFYLCASSIMDGYTFGSGTRLTVV.

The V and J genes are TRBV5-1 and TRBJ2-5; a weak D match, TRBD1 (6 bases). V shed 2 bases and J shed 1 base, with 12 bases lying between them. The CDR3 runs to 15 residues. Germline CDR1 reads SGHRS; CDR2 reads YFSETQ. In DNA form, the CDR3 reads TGCGCCAGCAGCTTAGTGGGGGCTATCCAAGAGACCCAGTACTTC. It specifies CASSLVGAIQETQYF.

The rearrangement uses TRBV6-5 and TRBJ2-1; 7 nucleotides agree with TRBD2. Per the germline V gene, CDR1 is MNHEY and CDR2 is SVGAGI. Trimming removed 6 bases from V and 10 bases from J; junction bases left unmatched: 3. This CDR3 is built from 11 residues. The chain's CDR3 is CASRGGSEQFF. For the CDR3, the DNA is TGTGCCAGCAGGGGGGGGAGCGAGCAGTTCTTC.

The chain links TRBV6-6 to TRBJ2-2, with D perhaps TRBD1 (6 bases). Per germline, CDR1 MNHNY and CDR2 SVGAGI (reference sequence). CDR3 length: 13 residues. Trimming left V 5 bases short and J 4 bases short, with 8 bases between. The CDR3 reads CASSLQGTGELFF. CDR3 DNA: TGTGCCAGCAGTCTACAGGGCACCGGGGAGCTGTTTTTT.

The chain employs TRBV11-2 and TRBJ1-2; a possible D gene is TRBD1 (5 bases). The V end lost 6 bases, the J end lost 5 bases, and 19 bases lay between the germline ends. CDR3 length: 15 amino acids. The germline V gene has CDR1 SGHAT and CDR2 FQNNGV. CDR3 protein: CASRRTNRDRYGYTF. The DNA for the CDR3 is TGTGCCAGCAGGCGAACCAATCGGGACCGATATGGCTACACCTTC. The variable domain in full, with the rest retrieved from reference TRBV11-2 and TRBJ1-2, is EAGVAQSPRYKIIEKRQSVAFWCNPISGHATLYWYQQILGQGPKLLIQFQNNGVVDDSQLPKDRFSAERLKGVDSTLKIQPAKLEDSAVYLCASRRTNRDRYGYTFGSGTRLTVV.

The chain combines TRBV5-4 with TRBJ1-4, with a weak D call TRBD1 (6 bases). Germline CDR1 reads SGHNT; CDR2 reads YYREEE (reference sequence). Trimming pared 4 bases from V and 8 bases from J, leaving 15 bases between. CDR3 length: 14 amino acids. The CDR3 nucleotides read TGTGCCAGCAGCGTACAGGGACCGGGGGAAAAACTGTTTTTT. It specifies CASSVQGPGEKLFF.

The V gene is TRBV5-4, the J gene TRBJ2-5; 13 bases are a match to TRBD2. The CDR3 totals 16 residues. Per germline, CDR1 SGHNT and CDR2 YYREEE (reference sequence). V shed 4 bases and J 5 bases; nucleotides not matched to a gene: 8. In DNA form, the CDR3 reads TGTGCCAGCAGCGTCCGACTAGCGGGAGGTACGGAGACCCAGTACTTC. It translates to CASSVRLAGGTETQYF.

V gene TRBV7-2 combines with J gene TRBJ2-2; tentatively, D is TRBD1 (5 bases). CDR1 SGHTA and CDR2 FQGNSA come from the germline V gene. The CDR3 is 15 residues long. Trimming took off 1 base at V and 5 bases at J, with 11 bases between the two ends. CDR3 region: CASSLDPGRTGELFF. CDR3 nucleotides: TGTGCCAGCAGCTTAGATCCAGGGCGGACCGGGGAGCTGTTTTTT.

In the case of this clone: Sequence at one end of the junction differs from germline and may be a read error. This chain connects TRBV6-5 to TRBJ1-2, with D hard to call. Germline V gives CDR1 MNHEY, CDR2 SVGAGI. The CDR3 extends over 12 amino acids. CDR3 sequence reads: CASSTPGKGIAF. Here the CDR3 DNA reads TGTGCCAGCAGTACCCCGGGTAAAGGGATTGCCTTC.

The chain combines TRBV30 with TRBJ1-2; the D gene is possibly TRBD1 (5 bases). The CDR3 loop spans 11 amino acids. CDR1 is GTSNPN and CDR2 is SVGIG in the germline V gene (reference sequence). Trimming cost V 3 bases and J 5 bases, with 7 bases left between them. The CDR3 DNA follows: TGTGCCTGGAGGAGGGGATATGGCTACACCTTC. This sequence encodes CAWRRGYGYTF. The full variable domain, in which reference TRBV30 and TRBJ1-2 provide the parts outside the CDR3, is SQTIHQWPATLVQPVGSPLSLECTVEGTSNPNLYWYRQAAGRGLQLLFYSVGIGQISSEVPQNLSASRPQDRQFILSSKKLLLSDSGFYLCAWRRGYGYTFGSGTRLTVV.

The rearrangement links TRBV11-3 to TRBJ2-5, with a tentative D call TRBD1 (6 bases). Germline lookup yields CDR1 SGHNT and CDR2 YENEEA. Trimming pared 3 bases from V and 5 bases from J, leaving 10 bases between. There are 13 residues in the CDR3. Here the CDR3 reads CASSFRGRETQYF. The CDR3 DNA is TGTGCCAGCAGCTTCAGGGGTCGGGAGACCCAGTACTTC.

On this clone itself: Other DNA sequences in the sample encode the same CDR3. The rearrangement links TRBV2 to TRBJ1-5; possibly TRBD1 for D (5 bases). CDR1 is SNHLY, CDR2 FYNNEI, per germline. The V gene lost 4 bases and the J gene lost 1 base, with 8 bases spanning the gap. This CDR3 comprises 14 residues. The CDR3 reads CASSGGFSNQPQHF. The CDR3 nucleotides are TGTGCCAGCAGTGGGGGGTTCAGCAATCAGCCCCAGCATTTT.

This clone has a single count. V and J are TRBV6-1 and TRBJ2-1; 8 bases fit TRBD1. Trimming at V came to 5 bases and at J to 7 bases, leaving 10 bases not matched to a gene. The germline CDR1 and CDR2 sequences are MNHNS and SASEGT. The CDR3 extends over 15 amino acids. CDR3 bases: TGTGCCAGCAGTCACGGGAGACAGGGGAGGAATGAGCAGTTCTTC. Translated, it gives CASSHGRQGRNEQFF.

V and J are TRBV12-5 and TRBJ2-5; TRBD1 might be the D (6 bases). The CDR3 is 14 residues long. V lost 8 bases to trimming and J lost 5 bases, with 18 bases between them. Germline CDR1 reads LGHNT; CDR2 reads FRNRAP. This chain's CDR3 is CASRLWGRGETQYF. The CDR3 nucleotides are TGTGCTAGTCGGTTGTGGGGGCGAGGGGAGACCCAGTACTTC.

Of note for this clone: This sequence may be a read error, since a much larger clone differs from it by one base. The chain employs TRBV6-1 and TRBJ1-6, with D hard to call. This CDR3 region has 11 residues. Looked up from germline, CDR1 is MNHNS and CDR2 is SASEGT. The V gene lost 2 bases and the J gene lost 11 bases, with 4 bases spanning the gap. CDR3 sequence reads: CASSENAPLHF. The CDR3, as DNA: TGTGCCAGCAGTGAAAATGCACCCCTCCACTTT.

This clone appeared once. The rearrangement uses TRBV5-1 and TRBJ2-2, with 7 bases that match TRBD1. Germline-derived CDR1 and CDR2 are SGHRS and YFSETQ. The CDR3 totals 16 residues. The trim removed 4 bases at V and 0 bases at J, leaving 6 bases unmatched. The CDR3 is CASSPKQGTNTGELFF. CDR3 DNA sequence: TGCGCCAGCAGCCCGAAACAGGGGACGAACACCGGGGAGCTGTTTTTT.

J is TRBJ1-6 and V is TRBV4-3, with D maybe TRBD1 (5 bases). Germline V gives CDR1 LGHNA, CDR2 YSLEER. The CDR3 covers 18 residues. V was trimmed by 0 bases and J by 6 bases, leaving 18 bases between them. The CDR3 nucleotides are TGCGCCAGCAGCCAAGATCTATGGGGCCCAGAAAGTAATTCACCCCTCCACTTT. Amino acid sequence: CASSQDLWGPESNSPLHF.

This chain links TRBV30 with TRBJ1-1, with D maybe TRBD1 (5 bases). The ends were cut back, 3 bases at V and 4 bases at J, with 12 bases in the middle. Germline V gene lookup returns CDR1 GTSNPN and CDR2 SVGIG (reference sequence). The CDR3 runs to 13 residues. The CDR3 DNA reads as TGTGCCTGGAGGAAGGGGATCGGCACTGAAGCTTTCTTT. Translating it yields CAWRKGIGTEAFF.

Worth noting for this clone: Additional DNA sequences in this sample encode the identical CDR3. This chain links TRBV19 with TRBJ2-5; tentative D call: TRBD1 (5 bases). The CDR3 covers 13 residues. V shed 1 base and J shed 3 bases, with 6 bases lying between them. The V gene's germline CDR1 is LNHDA and CDR2 SQIVND (reference sequence). The CDR3 nucleotides are TGTGCCAGTAGTATAGTCAGGGAAGAGACCCAGTACTTC. Translated, it gives CASSIVREETQYF.

Only one count was recorded for this clone. The chain has TRBV5-1 and TRBJ2-7; perhaps TRBD1 as D (6 bases). V was shortened by 0 bases and J by 6 bases, with 10 bases between the two germline ends. Germline CDR1 and CDR2: SGHRS and YFSETQ. CDR3 size: 13 residues. CDR3 nucleotide sequence: TGCGCCAGCAGCTTGGAAACAGGGACCGAGCAGTACTTC. Protein: CASSLETGTEQYF.

As concerns this clone: Other DNA sequences in this specimen translate into the identical CDR3. This sequence joins TRBV7-9 and TRBJ2-7; D not resolved. CDR1 and CDR2 (germline): SEHNR, FQNEAQ (reference sequence). This CDR3 spans 11 amino acids. V was shortened by 5 bases and J by 2 bases, with 4 bases between the two germline ends. The CDR3 loop is CASSRTYEQYF. The CDR3 DNA is TGTGCCAGCAGCCGCACCTACGAGCAGTACTTC. Full variable domain (rest looked up from reference TRBV7-9 and TRBJ2-7): DTGVSQNPRHKITKRGQNVTFRCDPISEHNRLYWYRQTLGQGPEFLTYFQNEAQLEKSRLLSDRFSAERPKGSFSTLEIQRTEQGDSAMYLCASSRTYEQYFGPGTRLTVT.

The gene calls are TRBV15 and TRBJ2-7; perhaps TRBD2 as D (6 bases). This CDR3 contains 15 residues. V was clipped by 2 bases and J by 2 bases, with 13 bases between them. The germline gives CDR1 LNHNV, CDR2 YYDKDF (reference sequence). The CDR3 protein is CATSRNPGGTYEQYF. The CDR3 bases are TGTGCCACCAGCAGAAACCCCGGGGGAACCTACGAGCAGTACTTC.